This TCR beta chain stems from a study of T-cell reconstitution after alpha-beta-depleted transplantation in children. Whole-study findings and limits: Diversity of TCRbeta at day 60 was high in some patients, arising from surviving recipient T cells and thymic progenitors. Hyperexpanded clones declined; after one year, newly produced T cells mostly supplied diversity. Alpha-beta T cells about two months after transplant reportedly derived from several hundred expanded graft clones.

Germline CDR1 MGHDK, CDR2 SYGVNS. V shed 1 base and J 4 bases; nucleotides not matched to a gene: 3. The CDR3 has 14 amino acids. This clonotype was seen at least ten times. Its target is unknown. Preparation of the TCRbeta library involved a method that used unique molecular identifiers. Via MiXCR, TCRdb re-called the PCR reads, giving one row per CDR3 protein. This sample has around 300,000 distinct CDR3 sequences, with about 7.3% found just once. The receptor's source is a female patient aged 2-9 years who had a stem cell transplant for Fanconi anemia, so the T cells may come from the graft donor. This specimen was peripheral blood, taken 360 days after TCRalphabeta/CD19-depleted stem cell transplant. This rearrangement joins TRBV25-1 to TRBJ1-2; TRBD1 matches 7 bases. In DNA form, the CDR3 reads TGTGCCAGCAGTGAATTGGGACAGAGCTATGGCTACACCTTC. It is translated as CASSELGQSYGYTF.